This T cell receptor beta chain stems from a study of neurological immune-mediated disorders (dated by TCRdb to 2018 to 2020). For context, the study as a whole: Among the roughly 34 multiple sclerosis patients, relapsing-remitting MS accounted for around 30 and secondary progressive MS accounted for 3. Peripheral blood TCR-beta repertoires from patients with HTLV-I-associated myelopathy (HAM/TSP), patients with multiple sclerosis, and healthy controls were compared in the study using UMI-based sequencing. Longitudinal samples, technical triplicates and paired sorted CD4+ and CD8+ T-cell subsets, alongside PBMC samples, were included among the approximately 100 TCR-beta libraries. Of the 70 or so subjects in the cohort, about 14 were HAM/TSP patients, roughly 35 were multiple sclerosis patients, and around 20 were healthy controls.

The junction shows trimming of 2 bases on V and 2 bases on J, and the gene matches do not reach 7 bases of it. Taken from the germline V gene, the CDR1 and CDR2 loops are SGHRS and YFSETQ. The CDR3 holds 15 amino acids from the cysteine to the phenylalanine. Left in the record is the CDR3 DNA by itself, 45 bases read in frame from the first base. For the unsorted PBMC libraries, 2 million PBMCs were stored in RNAlater at -80 degrees C until RNA extraction and were used to generate the libraries. Multiple sclerosis patients were enrolled in a US clinical protocol evaluating disease progression by magnetic resonance imaging. Peripheral blood was subjected to Ficoll-Hypaque density gradient centrifugation to isolate PBMCs, which were then cryopreserved in liquid nitrogen. The research as a whole found: No clinical or MRI features were associated with the MS cluster, and the authors said that larger cohorts are needed. Across subjects, expanded clones never shared an identical CDR3 amino acid sequence, which suggests that the TCR-beta repertoires in every group were private. Phylogenetic analysis grouped repertoires from 18 of 34 MS patients into a cluster of related CDR3 sequences, suggesting a possible repertoire-level signature. TCR clonal expansion was greatest in HAM/TSP patients and smallest in MS patients, who ranked below even healthy controls.

There are many counts of this clonotype. This receptor's antigen is unknown. One base away there is no much larger clone; base qualities are not given. cDNA synthesis used template-switch 5'RACE with a primer carrying a 10-nucleotide random unique molecular identifier tagging each TCR transcript. Every sequencing run yielded over 170 million TCR-beta sequences covering 15-18 subjects. The RNeasy kit was used for extraction of total RNA. TCR-beta VDJ regions were amplified with primers for the TCR constant region and the 5'RACE anchor, using the KAPA Real-time Library Amplification kit. A first PCR added sample indexes and Illumina adaptors, and a second PCR then raised library yield. The roughly 650 bp TCR product was size-selected on a 2% E-gel SizeSelection system after Ampure bead purification. Before pooling, libraries had their quality checked on a Bioanalyzer, their concentration measured with Qubit, and their quantity determined with the Kapa Library Quantification kit. Libraries were sequenced paired-end 2 x 150 bp on an Illumina HiSeq 2500. To increase sequence diversity, about 25-31% phiX was spiked into each library pool. As for the authors' bioinformatics: The quality-filtered reads were processed with the UMI-based MiGEC pipeline, whose error correction step removed more than 85% of the raw TCR sequences. IMGT germline references were used for alignment of VDJ genes, and clonotypes were defined by a unique CDR3 amino acid sequence together with V-J genes. Clonal expansion, Shannon diversity and CDR3 relatedness were evaluated with VDJtools (CalcPairwiseDistances, ClusterSamples), while phylogenetic trees were built in CLCbio workbench. Expanded clones were defined as having at least 8 unique UMIs, based on coefficient-of-variation modelling across technical triplicates. TCRdb redid the processing of the public reads, applying fastp at Q25 and MiXCR, and retained in-frame beta chains. Every entry covers one CDR3 protein and lists the most common genes and DNA from its rows. TCRdb's processing, not the authors' own work, is the source of the V and J calls. In all, the sample holds more than 50,000 distinct CDR3 sequences, and about 3.3% of those were seen once. The top ten clonotypes cover about 7.1% of the sample.

Sequenced: PBMCs. This sequence originates from an older woman with multiple sclerosis. Recombination connected TRBV5-1 to TRBJ2-7; 7 of the junction bases match TRBD1. The sequence in DNA is TGCGCCAGCAGCTTAAATCCGGGACAGACCTACGAGCAGTACTTC. Translated, it gives CASSLNPGQTYEQYF.